Sequencing of this T cell receptor (beta chain) was carried out in a study of T cell repertoires in cytomegalovirus infection. About the study: Both CMV infection and a matching HLA type were indicated by public TCR beta signatures.

TCRdb reanalysed the reads using MiXCR and keeps one entry per CDR3 protein. The data contain about 130,000 distinct CDR3 sequences, more than 7% of them singletons. Study-wide results and caveats: Accumulated public TCR beta family frequency recognized individuals carrying CMV together with the relevant HLA. HLA-C-restricted CMV clonotypes gave the most frequent clonotype in two of eight donors.

This clonotype was observed many times. The antigen remains unidentified. V lost 5 bases to trimming and J lost 2 bases, with 19 bases between them. The CDR3 runs 16 residues. CDR1 is MDHEN and CDR2 is SYDVKM in the germline V gene. Sequencing was carried out using PBMCs. The rearrangement uses TRBV28 and TRBJ2-7; D unclear. The receptor was derived from a human donor in good health (CMV status not recorded). Some clones in this sample may be carry-over from other donors' samples. DNA of the CDR3: TGTGCCAGCAGTGAGACCGGTGGAACCCCTGCCTACGAGCAGTACTTC. Translating gives CASSETGGTPAYEQYF.